This passage covers 21 T cell receptor beta chains from one sample sequenced in a study of blood T cell repertoires in COVID-19. The table came from immunoSEQ multiplex PCR; TCRdb's copy has only in-frame clones and leaves some out. The sample lists over 40,000 clones, about 86% occurring once. Specimen: peripheral blood. Receptors originate from a man aged 80 or over with active COVID-19.

The chain carries TRBV27 and TRBJ2-7; 7 bases are shared with TRBD2. The junction had 10 bases not matched to a gene; V was cut back by 11 bases and J by 3 bases. The V gene's germline CDR1 is MNHEY and CDR2 SMNVEV (reference sequence). The CDR3 runs 13 residues. The CDR3 spells CAAAAGEGYEQYF. The CDR3 nucleotides are TGTGCCGCGGCTGCGGGGGAGGGCTACGAGCAGTACTTC.

V and J are TRBV10-3 and TRBJ2-3; 13 bases are shared with TRBD2. The CDR3 runs 18 residues. From germline, CDR1 is ENHRY and CDR2 SYGVKD. Trimming removed 3 bases from V and 2 bases from J; junction bases left unmatched: 8. CDR3 in amino acids: CAISDRQLAGGHTDTQYF. The CDR3 DNA reads TGTGCCATCAGTGACCGTCAACTAGCGGGAGGGCACACAGATACGCAGTATTTT.

V usage is TRBV5-6 and J usage is TRBJ2-1, with D hard to call. The CDR3 is 13 amino acids. Per germline, CDR1 SGHDT and CDR2 YYEEEE. V was clipped by 0 bases and J by 4 bases, with 5 bases between them. The CDR3 DNA follows: TGTGCCAGCAGCTTGGACAGATACAATGAGCAGTTCTTC. Protein product: CASSLDRYNEQFF. The entire variable domain, with the rest obtained from reference TRBV5-6 and TRBJ2-1, is as follows: DAGVTQSPTHLIKTRGQQVTLRCSPKSGHDTVSWYQQALGQGPQFIFQYYEEEERQRGNFPDRFSGHQFPNYSSELNVNALLLGDSALYLCASSLDRYNEQFFGPGTRLTVL.

The chain recombines TRBV7-9 with TRBJ1-1, with 10 bases fitting TRBD1. The germline V gene has CDR1 SEHNR and CDR2 FQNEAQ (reference sequence). Unmatched junction bases numbered 3, after V lost 4 bases and J lost 4 bases. The CDR3 is 14 amino acids. CDR3 DNA: TGTGCCAGCAGCTCGACAGGGGGCTTCACTGAAGCTTTCTTT. Its translation: CASSSTGGFTEAFF.

CDR3 sequence reads: CASHRTGEYGYTF. The CDR3 DNA reads TGTGCCAGCCACCGGACAGGAGAATATGGCTACACCTTC. The V call is TRBV6-5, the J call TRBJ1-2; 7 bases line up with TRBD1. CDR1 MNHEY and CDR2 SVGAGI come from the germline V gene. There are 13 residues in the CDR3. V lost 8 bases to trimming and J lost 5 bases; unmatched junction nucleotides: 8.

The V gene is TRBV15, the J gene TRBJ2-1, with 8 bases lining up with TRBD1. The trim removed 0 bases at V and 7 bases at J, leaving 8 bases unmatched. CDR1 is LNHNV and CDR2 is YYDKDF in the germline V gene (reference sequence). The CDR3 covers 16 residues. The CDR3: CATSRDAGQGSNEQFF. The CDR3 DNA follows: TGTGCCACCAGCAGAGACGCAGGACAGGGCAGTAATGAGCAGTTCTTC.

The V and J genes are TRBV16 and TRBJ2-7; a possible D gene is TRBD1 (6 bases). Trimming took off 2 bases at V and 6 bases at J, with 11 bases between the two ends. The germline V gene has CDR1 KGHSY and CDR2 FQNENV. The CDR3 sequence is 13 residues long. The CDR3 protein is CASSQVWGREQYF. For the CDR3, the DNA is TGTGCCAGCAGCCAAGTGTGGGGGCGCGAGCAGTACTTC.

This chain joins TRBV18 and TRBJ2-6, with D possibly matching TRBD1 (5 bases). CDR3 length: 16 residues. The V gene's germline CDR1 is KGHSH and CDR2 LQKENI. V lost 2 bases and J lost 0, with 8 bases in between. The CDR3 protein is CASSPARASGANVLTF. The CDR3 DNA sequence: TGTGCCAGCTCACCAGCCAGGGCCTCTGGGGCCAACGTCCTGACTTTC.

The gene calls are TRBV7-9 and TRBJ2-5, with D perhaps TRBD1 (5 bases). CDR1 is SEHNR and CDR2 is FQNEAQ in the germline V gene (reference sequence). Trimming took 1 base from V and 4 from J, leaving 19 bases between them. CDR3 length equals 17 residues. The CDR3 DNA is TGTGCCAGCAGCTTAGATCGGGCAGGGTTTTCTCCAGAGACCCAGTACTTC. It encodes CASSLDRAGFSPETQYF.

In DNA form, the CDR3 reads TGTGCCAGCAGCCCACACTTTAGCGGGAAGTCCTTGAATGAGCAGTTCTTC. This sequence encodes CASSPHFSGKSLNEQFF. The chain links TRBV11-2 to TRBJ2-1, with TRBD2 identical over 8 bases. This CDR3 has 17 residues. From germline, CDR1 is SGHAT and CDR2 FQNNGV. Trimming at V came to 5 bases and at J to 7 bases, leaving 16 bases not matched to a gene.

This rearrangement joins TRBV13 to TRBJ2-5; TRBD1 matches 9 bases. V shed 5 bases, J shed 5 bases, and the junction held 9 bases outside the gene matches. This CDR3 region has 15 residues. Per the germline V gene, CDR1 is PRHDT and CDR2 is FYEKMQ (reference sequence). The CDR3 protein is CASSPIGTGPETQYF. CDR3 nucleotide sequence: TGTGCCAGCAGCCCCATTGGGACAGGGCCGGAGACCCAGTACTTC. Based on the CDR3 plus reference TRBV13 and TRBJ2-5, the full variable domain is AAGVIQSPRHLIKEKRETATLKCYPIPRHDTVYWYQQGPGQDPQFLISFYEKMQSDKGSIPDRFSAQQFSDYHSELNMSSLELGDSALYFCASSPIGTGPETQYFGPGTRLLVL.

This clone was recorded only once. The rearrangement uses TRBV5-1 and TRBJ2-5; possible D gene TRBD2, 5 bases. Germline V gives CDR1 SGHRS, CDR2 YFSETQ. The CDR3 spans 13 residues. V lost 5 bases and J 2 bases, leaving 10 bases between the germline ends. In DNA, the CDR3 is TGCGCCAGCAGTTATGAGGGTCAAGAGACCCAGTACTTC. The encoded protein is CASSYEGQETQYF. The variable domain in full, with the rest retrieved from reference TRBV5-1 and TRBJ2-5, is KAGVTQTPRYLIKTRGQQVTLSCSPISGHRSVSWYQQTPGQGLQFLFEYFSETQRNKGNFPGRFSGRQFSNSRSEMNVSTLELGDSALYLCASSYEGQETQYFGPGTRLLVL.

This sequence joins TRBV6-2 or TRBV6-3 and TRBJ2-3; 7 nucleotides match TRBD1. Germline trimming cut 0 bases from V and 3 bases from J; bases unmatched to any gene: 9. The CDR3 covers 17 residues. Germline-derived CDR1 and CDR2 are MNHEY and SVGEGT. For the CDR3, the DNA is TGTGCCAGCAGTTACTCGGGGCAGGGGGTCTGGACAGATACGCAGTATTTT. Residues: CASSYSGQGVWTDTQYF.

The chain employs TRBV5-1 and TRBJ1-5; D is ambiguous. Trimming removed 1 base from V and 9 bases from J, with 14 bases in between. The V gene's germline CDR1 is SGHRS and CDR2 YFSETQ. The CDR3 length is 14 residues. The CDR3 nucleotides are TGCGCCAGCAGCTTGTTGTCAGATTCACGGCCCCAGCATTTT. This codes for CASSLLSDSRPQHF.

V usage is TRBV11-2 and J usage is TRBJ2-3, with D possibly matching TRBD1 (7 bases). The V gene's germline CDR1 is SGHAT and CDR2 FQNNGV. This CDR3 spans 15 amino acids. V lost 0 bases to trimming and J lost 5 bases, with 12 bases between them. CDR3 loop: CASSLERQGGDTQYF. CDR3 DNA sequence: TGTGCCAGCAGCTTAGAGAGACAGGGAGGAGATACGCAGTATTTT.

The V call is TRBV6-5, the J call TRBJ2-1, with 7 positions matching TRBD2. The trim removed 5 bases at V and 9 bases at J, leaving 4 bases unmatched. Germline values: CDR1 MNHEY, CDR2 SVGAGI. The CDR3 has 12 residues. The CDR3 sequence: CASSQLASEQFF. The CDR3 DNA follows: TGTGCCAGCAGTCAACTAGCGAGTGAGCAGTTCTTC.

The rearrangement joins TRBV27 to TRBJ2-1; D call uncertain. The CDR3 runs to 18 residues. Trimming removed 5 bases at V and 2 bases at J, with 22 bases between. Germline CDR1 reads MNHEY; CDR2 reads SMNVEV (reference sequence). Here the CDR3 reads CASSLFFKSHTTYNEQFF. CDR3 in DNA: TGTGCCAGCAGTCTTTTCTTCAAATCACACACCACCTACAATGAGCAGTTCTTC.

The chain combines TRBV19 with TRBJ2-1, with TRBD2 matching 16 bases. CDR3 length: 16 residues. Germline CDR1 reads LNHDA; CDR2 reads SQIVND (reference sequence). V dropped 6 bases and J dropped 9; count of bases not matched to a gene: 8. The CDR3 DNA sequence: TGTGCCAGTAGCCCCGGGACTAGCGGGAGGGGCACTGAGCAGTTCTTC. Translating gives CASSPGTSGRGTEQFF.

The genes are TRBV19 and TRBJ2-2; 7 nucleotides line up with TRBD2. Germline V gives CDR1 LNHDA, CDR2 SQIVND (reference sequence). Trimming cost V 7 bases and J 6 bases; bases outside gene matches: 2. The CDR3 spans 12 residues. For the CDR3, the DNA is TGTGCCAGTACAGGGAGGGCCGGGGAGCTGTTTTTT. Translation: CASTGRAGELFF.

This clone appeared once. The chain has TRBV2 and TRBJ2-1; 13 bases are shared with TRBD2. The CDR3 is 15 amino acids. V was pared by 6 bases and J by 4 bases, with 3 bases of the junction left unmatched. The V gene's germline CDR1 is SNHLY and CDR2 FYNNEI. The CDR3 DNA sequence: TGTGCCAGCAGGCTGACTAGCGGGGGGTACAATGAGCAGTTCTTC. Its protein is CASRLTSGGYNEQFF.

V gene TRBV11-2 combines with J gene TRBJ2-3; D not resolved. Per the germline V gene, CDR1 is SGHAT and CDR2 is FQNNGV. The CDR3 runs to 15 residues. V gave up 7 bases and J gave up 0 bases, with 14 bases separating them. The CDR3 protein is CASTLTWASTDTQYF. CDR3 nucleotide sequence: TGTGCCAGCACCCTCACTTGGGCTAGCACAGATACGCAGTATTTT.